The clone carrying this TCR beta chain has at least ten counts. The antigen is unknown. The record originates from a study of T-cell memory formation after mild COVID-19. Study-wide results and limits: Cross-reactive memory seemingly joined, as some responding clones were found in pre-infection memory. CD4+ bias marked clones expanding day 15 to 37, unlike balanced contracting clones. Researchers report contracting CD4+ clones mostly in CM and EM, with CD8+ clones in EMRA.

TCRdb reprocessed the 5' RACE reads via MiXCR and lists one record per CDR3 protein. The repertoire holds approximately 52,000 distinct CDR3 sequences, with approximately 9% as singletons. Sequenced input: PBMCs or a T cell subset sorted from them (not recorded which). The sequence came from an adult woman who had mild COVID-19 (a few samples of this study predate the infection). Cell type and time point are not known.

CDR3 sequence reads: CASSRTSGASTDTQYF. The CDR3 coding sequence is TGTGCCAGCAGCCGAACTAGCGGGGCTAGCACAGATACGCAGTATTTT. The rearrangement uses TRBV7-2 and TRBJ2-3; 10 nucleotides match TRBD2. Germline V gene lookup returns CDR1 SGHTA and CDR2 FQGNSA. The CDR3 has 16 residues. V was clipped by 5 bases and J by 0 bases; unmatched bases: 5.